This TCR beta chain is from a study of control samples from healthy donors and cancer patients. Generated by immunoSEQ multiplex PCR, the TCRdb table keeps only in-frame clones and is missing some. The sample consists of about 130,000 clones, approximately 92% of them appearing once. After removal of 4 bases from V and 0 bases from J, the junction contained 1 base not matched to a gene. Per germline, CDR1 SGHAT and CDR2 FQNNGV. CDR3 size: 15 residues. The source is a woman between 50 and 59 years old in good health. The V and J genes are TRBV11-2 and TRBJ2-7; 12 bases agree with TRBD2. Sequences were obtained from blood. The CDR3 sequence: CASSSTSGSSYEQYF. CDR3 in DNA: TGTGCCAGCAGCTCGACTAGCGGGAGCTCCTACGAGCAGTACTTC.